This is a list of T cell receptor beta chains from one sample in a study of shared clonotypes between healthy human individuals. The method was immunoSEQ multiplex PCR; TCRdb's version includes in-frame clones alone and lacks a portion of them. The sample has about 460,000 clones, approximately 80% seen once. The specimen sequenced was PBMCs. The receptors stem from a woman in her thirties or forties in good health. Some clones in this sample may be carry-over from other donors' samples. Both conserved end residues are trimmed from each CDR3.

v_call,cdr3_aa
TRBV7-3,ASSKDRGPYEQY
TRBV9,ASSVVHGTGELF
TRBV28,ASSPRASGRYNEQF
TRBV7-3,ASSRGRGPRETQY
TRBV5-1,ASRLRPAGATYNEQF
TRBV11-2,ASNLQGARTEAF
TRBV7-9,ASSLATGGSYEQY
TRBV5-1,ASSLEGNYEQY
TRBV18,ASSPAQRSNEQF
TRBV6-1,ASSLNREYGYT
TRBV18,ASSPDGAPLSYEQY
TRBV7-9,ASSPGTRETQY
TRBV28,ASSTPGGSETQY
TRBV4-3,ASSSGTGGTEAF
TRBV7-2,ASSFGGEGTYEQY
TRBV7-9,ASSQGSQPQH
TRBV7-6,ASSLGGRVQTQY
TRBV28,ASSPHGSRVTGELF
TRBV9,ASSVFGGQGTDTQY
TRBV27,ASSRGQGGGYT
TRBV2,ASSEWYQTYEQY
TRBV29-1,SVGGSGHQPQH
TRBV28,ASSLGLGSTDTQY
TRBV7-3,ASSITDTQY
TRBV7-9,ASSFGSYEQY
TRBV6-6,ASSYSQGVGYEQY
TRBV2,ASTPRAGRGTDTQY
TRBV2,ASSDPRQGDEQF
TRBV11-2,ASSLDWTDRGDQPQH
TRBV30,AWDRGPEAF
TRBV5-1,ASSYGTSGTYEQY
TRBV4-1,ASSQGVWNEQF
TRBV9,ASSLQTSVRQF
TRBV6-5,ASSLTNPSSYNEQF
TRBV5-1,ASSSRPEGSYEQY
TRBV2,ASSEEQGSEAF
TRBV14,ASSQDMQGWNTEAF
TRBV27,ASSPRLQERFSNQPQH
TRBV7-9,ASSLGERVAF
TRBV11-2,ASSLGIAETYEQY
TRBV30,ACGRVSYEQY
TRBV28,ASSTRTGILYEQY
TRBV27,ASSSGWGNYEQY
TRBV7-9,ASSAFIAGPHNEQF
TRBV13,ASSSLGSSYNEQF
TRBV18,ASSPLGAISGANVLT
TRBV7-9,ASSRLAGEETQY
TRBV27,ASSGRGGQPQH
TRBV9,ASSVGGGLGNEKLF